Only a few counts were recorded for the clone carrying this T cell receptor beta chain. MiXCR, applied by TCRdb to the RT-PCR reads, yields one record per CDR3 protein. The sample shows 800,000 to 1,000,000 distinct CDR3 sequences, roughly 18% of them seen only once. CDR1 and CDR2 (germline): MGHDK, SYGVNS. The CDR3 contains 17 residues. V lost 3 bases to trimming and J lost 5 bases, with 22 bases between them. This sample stems from a study of patients and donors after allogeneic stem cell transplantation. Sequenced: blood, either unsorted or a sorted T cell fraction (not recorded which). The chain links TRBV25-1 to TRBJ1-1; perhaps TRBD1 as D (5 bases). The TCR sequence derives from a human donor who was either an allogeneic HSCT recipient or a stem cell or donor lymphocyte infusion donor (not recorded which). It is not recorded whose cells these are; they may come from a transplant donor. In DNA form, the CDR3 reads TGTGCCAGCAGTGAGTCCGGGACCGCCATCATGAGAACTGAAGCTTTCTTT. It is translated as CASSESGTAIMRTEAFF.